Sequencing of this T cell receptor beta chain was carried out in a study of T cell responses to AZD1222 COVID-19 vaccine. The assay was immunoSEQ multiplex PCR, and TCRdb's table has in-frame clones only and misses some. The sample includes about 110,000 clones, around 90% of them seen just once. The CDR3 loop spans 15 amino acids. From germline, CDR1 is SEHNR and CDR2 FQNEAQ (reference sequence). V lost 0 bases, J lost 3 bases, and 12 bases lay in between. The receptor was derived from an adult in good health. The sequencing here drew on peripheral blood, taken on day 0 of AZD1222 vaccination. The rearrangement links TRBV7-9 to TRBJ2-7; no firm D call. CDR3 residues: CASSLARPIDYEQYF. Here the CDR3 DNA reads TGTGCCAGCAGCTTAGCAAGGCCTATTGACTACGAGCAGTACTTC.